These 7 T cell receptor beta chains were all obtained from the same sample, sequenced in a study of tumor-infiltrating lymphocytes in primary liver carcinoma. A primer matching the constant region was used to make TCR beta cDNA from 450 to 550 ng of total RNA. Researchers made the TCR beta libraries by running three nested multiplex PCR rounds with slightly modified ARM-PCR. Forward primers for TRBV1-TRBV30 and a C-beta reverse primer served the first two PCR rounds, at 10 cycles each. MiXCR, applied by TCRdb to the multiplex PCR reads, yields one record per CDR3 protein. Of fewer than 250,000 distinct CDR3 sequences in the sample, approximately 80% were seen once. Starting material for RNA and DNA co-extraction consisted of roughly 20-34 mg of unsorted bulk tissue. The material sequenced was tumor tissue from primary liver carcinoma. Receptors originate from a man in his forties with primary liver carcinoma and hepatitis B virus infection.

The table lists this clonotype with a count of one. No conserved phenylalanine or tryptophan is present at the end of the CDR3, so a read error is the likely explanation. The limits of the CDR3 on the DNA are not certain, so only TCRdb's listed CDR3 is given. The chain joins TRBV11-1 to TRBJ2-2. The CDR3 is made up of 13 amino acids, end residues included. CDR1 SGHAT and CDR2 FQDESV come from the germline V gene (reference sequence). This CDR3 is CTSSFWDSGELFL.

Note on this clonotype: Sequence at one end of the junction differs from germline and may be a read error. The chain recombines TRBV29-1 with TRBJ2-4, with D tentatively TRBD1 (6 bases). The CDR3 totals 12 residues. Germline values: CDR1 SQVTM, CDR2 ANQGSEA. The CDR3 region has the DNA TGCAGCGTAATTCAGGGGCTGGGCATTCATTACTTC. This translates into CSVIQGLGIHYF.

The chain links TRBV29-1 to TRBJ2-7; D call uncertain. This CDR3 comprises 12 residues. CDR1 is SQVTM and CDR2 is ANQGSEA in the germline V gene. V lost 5 bases, J lost 6 bases, and 14 bases lay in between. The CDR3 loop reads CSVMDAPCEQYF. Here the CDR3 DNA reads TGCAGCGTTATGGACGCACCCTGCGAGCAGTACTTC.

Worth noting for this clonotype: The CDR3 does not end in the conserved phenylalanine or tryptophan, so this is likely a read error. No DNA is shown, since the ends of the CDR3 on it are uncertain; the CDR3 is the one TCRdb lists. The J gene is TRBJ2-1, the V gene TRBV11-2; TRBD2, the table's D call, lacks a check against the DNA. Inclusive of both ends, the CDR3 amounts to 16 amino acids. CDR1 and CDR2 (germline): SGHAT, FQNNGV. The CDR3 loop is CASSLDRLALGDEQLL.

On this clonotype itself: Sequence at one end of the junction differs from germline and may be a read error. The chain has TRBV29-1 and TRBJ1-2; possible D gene TRBD1, 5 bases. This CDR3 has 18 amino acids. Germline V CDR1 and CDR2: SQVTM, ANQGSEA. Here the CDR3 DNA reads TGCAGCGTTGGGGCATCAACAGGAACTCAAGTGGCTAGCTATGACTACACCTTC. Translated: CSVGASTGTQVASYDYTF. Filled out from reference TRBV29-1 and TRBJ1-2, the complete variable domain reads SAVISQKPSRDICQRGTSLTIQCQVDSQVTMMFWYRQQPGQSLTLIATANQGSEATYESGFVIDKFPISRPNLTFSTLTVSNMSPEDSSIYLCSVGASTGTQVASYDYTFGSGTRLTVV.

The chain uses TRBV5-6 and TRBJ1-1, with 8 nucleotides matching TRBD1. V lost 9 bases, J lost 6 bases, and 13 bases stayed unmatched. Germline assignment: CDR1 SGHDT and CDR2 YYEEEE. This CDR3 comprises 14 residues. The CDR3: CAISLAQTGAEAFF. CDR3 coding DNA: TGTGCCATTAGCTTGGCACAGACAGGGGCTGAAGCTTTCTTT.

The rearrangement uses TRBV4-2 and TRBJ2-1; tentative D call: TRBD2 (5 bases). Germline CDR1 is LGHNA and CDR2 is YNFKEQ. The CDR3 has 18 amino acids. V lost 0 bases and J lost 8, with 23 bases in between. Written as DNA, the CDR3 is TGTGCCAGCAGCCAAGATTTCTCCCCGGGGTTATCATACGATGAGCAGTTCTTC. Translating it yields CASSQDFSPGLSYDEQFF.